Below, one T cell receptor beta chain is given with its context. The V end was cut by 5 bases, the J end by 1 base, with 8 bases between. From germline, CDR1 is SGHVS and CDR2 FNYEAQ. CDR3 length: 13 amino acids. The entry originates in a study of shared clonotypes between healthy human individuals. This table comes from immunoSEQ multiplex PCR, and its TCRdb copy is limited to in-frame clones, with some not included. The data show roughly 1,500,000 clones, with 95% to 99% seen just once and around 0.47% held by the top ten. This receptor was obtained from a man aged 25 to 40 in good health. What was sequenced was naive CD4+ T cells sorted from blood. This sample's subset: CD45RA+ positively selected. The V and J genes are TRBV7-6 and TRBJ1-1; D gene ambiguous. The CDR3 protein is CASSQTGNTEAFF. The DNA for the CDR3 is TGTGCCAGCAGCCAAACTGGGAACACTGAAGCTTTCTTT.